Following are 30 T cell receptor beta chains from one sample sequenced in a study of T cells in Graves' hyperthyroidism and ophthalmopathy. TCR beta CDR3 regions were amplified from RNA. In the first-round RT-PCR of the TCR CDR3, the HTBI primer set was used. MiXCR, applied by TCRdb to the multiplex PCR reads, yields one record per CDR3 protein. Among 600,000 to 750,000 distinct CDR3 sequences listed, 17% were seen once. The material sequenced was blood. These receptors all come from a man between 45 and 60 years old with Graves' hyperthyroidism.

This clonotype was recorded at least ten times. The rearrangement links TRBV29-1 to TRBJ2-5; D is unresolved. Looked up from germline, CDR1 is SQVTM and CDR2 is ANQGSEA. The CDR3 consists of 10 residues. The V gene lost 7 bases and the J gene lost 5 bases, with 8 bases spanning the gap. The CDR3 region has the DNA TGCAGCGCTACTGAGGAGACCCAGTACTTC. Its translation: CSATEETQYF.

CDR3 coding DNA: TGCGCCAGCAGCTTGGGGGGGACTCAAGGTTTAAATGAGCAGTTCTTC. Amino acid sequence: CASSLGGTQGLNEQFF. V and J are TRBV5-1 and TRBJ2-1, with a tentative D call TRBD2 (6 bases). Germline CDR1 SGHRS, CDR2 YFSETQ. CDR3 size: 16 residues. Trimming took 0 bases from V and 7 from J, leaving 17 bases between them.

There are many counts of this clonotype. This chain connects TRBV12-3 or TRBV12-4 to TRBJ1-2; TRBD1 is a possible D gene (5 bases). Trimming shortened V by 3 bases and J by 6 bases, and 14 bases separated the two germline ends. The CDR3 covers 14 residues. The CDR3 DNA follows: TGTGCCAGCAGTTTTCCAGCAGGGATGGATGGCTACACCTTC. Translating it yields CASSFPAGMDGYTF.

This clonotype was observed at least ten times. The V and J genes are TRBV7-2 and TRBJ2-3, with D possibly matching TRBD2 (5 bases). Deletions cut 5 bases from V and 0 bases from J, with 9 bases between. The CDR3 contains 14 residues. The germline CDR1 and CDR2 sequences are SGHTA and FQGNSA. The CDR3 bases are TGTGCCAGCAGCCCGACTATTAGCACAGATACGCAGTATTTT. It codes for CASSPTISTDTQYF.

This clonotype was found a few times. The chain employs TRBV2 and TRBJ2-1; D might be TRBD2 (5 bases). Trimming removed 0 bases at V and 4 bases at J, with 13 bases between. CDR1 and CDR2 (germline): SNHLY, FYNNEI. The CDR3 is 16 residues long. The CDR3 DNA is TGTGCCAGCAGTGAAGCAGCGGTCCGGCGTTACAATGAGCAGTTCTTC. Amino acids: CASSEAAVRRYNEQFF.

In this sample, this clonotype turned up many times. The chain joins TRBV7-2 to TRBJ2-7; D may be TRBD1 (6 bases). Germline CDR1 is SGHTA and CDR2 is FQGNSA. Trimming took 2 bases from V and 4 from J, leaving 21 bases between them. The CDR3 is 17 residues long. The CDR3 DNA follows: TGTGCCAGCAGCTTATTCGGCCTGGGGGCGGAGGTTTACGAGCAGTACTTC. This codes for CASSLFGLGAEVYEQYF.

The J gene is TRBJ2-7, the V gene TRBV6-2 or TRBV6-3, with 9 positions matching TRBD2. The V and J ends lost 0 bases and 4 bases, in that order; junction bases with no gene match: 4. This CDR3 contains 15 residues. The germline CDR1 and CDR2 sequences are MNHEY and SVGEGT. In DNA form, the CDR3 reads TGTGCCAGCAGTTACTCCGGCGCGGGAGGGTACGAGCAGTACTTC. Encoded protein: CASSYSGAGGYEQYF.

This clonotype was picked up many times. CDR3 residues: CASSYSGQGAYEQYF. CDR3 sequence (DNA): TGTGCCAGCAGTTACTCGGGACAGGGGGCCTACGAGCAGTACTTC. The rearrangement links TRBV6-5 to TRBJ2-7, with 11 positions matching TRBD1. The germline V gene encodes CDR1 MNHEY and CDR2 SVGAGI. The V gene end was trimmed by 0 bases and the J gene end by 2 bases; junction bases not matched to a gene: 0. The CDR3 length is 15 residues.

This clonotype has at least ten counts. V gene TRBV12-3 or TRBV12-4 combines with J gene TRBJ2-3, with D perhaps matching TRBD1 (5 bases). The CDR3 loop spans 12 amino acids. The ends were cut back, 5 bases at V and 7 bases at J, with 10 bases in the middle. The CDR3 DNA follows: TGTGCCAGCAGTCCTACAGGTTATACGCAGTATTTT. Its protein product is CASSPTGYTQYF.

This clonotype was observed at least ten times. J is TRBJ2-2 and V is TRBV5-1; D not resolved. CDR1 is SGHRS and CDR2 is YFSETQ in the germline V gene. The CDR3 runs to 15 residues. V gave up 0 bases and J gave up 0 bases, with 6 bases separating them. The CDR3 nucleotides are TGCGCCAGCAGCTTGGGGCCCCCGAACACCGGGGAGCTGTTTTTT. This codes for CASSLGPPNTGELFF.

This clonotype was seen many times. CDR3 sequence (DNA): TGCAGTGCTACCAGGGGGCGGACTGAAGCTTTCTTT. The encoded protein is CSATRGRTEAFF. The V gene is TRBV20-1, the J gene TRBJ1-1; TRBD1 agrees at 8 bases. Germline assignment: CDR1 DFQATT and CDR2 SNEGSKA (reference sequence). This CDR3 region has 12 residues. V shed 4 bases and J 5 bases; nucleotides not matched to a gene: 3.

Ten or more counts support this clonotype. This rearrangement joins TRBV7-2 to TRBJ1-5; D perhaps matches TRBD1 (6 bases). V lost 3 bases, J lost 7 bases, and 16 bases lay in between. Germline V CDR1 and CDR2: SGHTA, FQGNSA. This CDR3 comprises 15 residues. The CDR3: CASSFDRGNFQPQHF. The CDR3 nucleotides are TGTGCCAGCAGCTTCGATAGGGGGAATTTCCAGCCCCAGCATTTT.

V gene TRBV2 combines with J gene TRBJ2-2; D is ambiguous. This CDR3 is built from 13 residues. The ends were cut back, 10 bases at V and 2 bases at J, with 11 bases in the middle. Germline V gene lookup returns CDR1 SNHLY and CDR2 FYNNEI. The CDR3, as DNA: TGTGCCACCCGCGCCGATAACACCGGGGAGCTGTTTTTT. As protein: CATRADNTGELFF.

A few counts support this clonotype. With a much larger clone just one base away, this may be a read error. This chain connects TRBV5-5 to TRBJ1-1; TRBD1 is a possible D gene (5 bases). The germline V gene encodes CDR1 SGHKS and CDR2 YYEKEE (reference sequence). This CDR3 spans 11 amino acids. The ends were cut back, 4 bases at V and 6 bases at J, with 7 bases in the middle. CDR3 region: CASSRDSEAFF. The DNA for the CDR3 is TGTGCCAGCAGCCGGGACTCTGAAGCTTTCTTT.

This clonotype showed up just a few times. The chain couples TRBV7-2 to TRBJ2-2; D ambiguous. CDR1 and CDR2 from the germline V gene are SGHTA and FQGNSA. This CDR3 contains 15 residues. The germline V and J ends were trimmed by 2 bases and 6 bases, with 13 bases remaining between them. CDR3 sequence (DNA): TGTGCCAGCAGCTTATGGGTAGGAATGCCCGGGGAGCTGTTTTTT. Protein: CASSLWVGMPGELFF.

This clonotype has a count of ten or more. The chain employs TRBV20-1 and TRBJ1-5; 9 bases align to TRBD1. CDR1 and CDR2 (germline): DFQATT, SNEGSKA (reference sequence). The CDR3 length is 15 residues. V gave up 5 bases and J gave up 4 bases; unmatched junction bases: 9. The chain's CDR3 is CSAYVLGQGNQPQHF. The CDR3 region has the DNA TGCAGTGCTTATGTGCTGGGACAGGGTAATCAGCCCCAGCATTTT.

This clonotype was observed at least ten times. V gene TRBV11-2 combines with J gene TRBJ1-5; 8 nucleotides align to TRBD1. The ends lost 1 base at V and 1 base at J; junction bases unmatched: 6. In germline, CDR1 is SGHAT, CDR2 FQNNGV. The CDR3 contains 17 residues. CDR3 loop: CASSLGIRTGSNQPQHF. For the CDR3, the DNA is TGTGCCAGCAGCTTAGGGATTCGGACAGGGAGCAATCAGCCCCAGCATTTT.

Concerning this clonotype itself: Mismatch with germline at one junction end may stem from a read error. The rearrangement links TRBV27 to TRBJ2-7; D might be TRBD1 or TRBD2, each matching 6 bases. CDR1 MNHEY and CDR2 SMNVEV come from the germline V gene (reference sequence). This CDR3 spans 16 amino acids. The CDR3 sequence is CASSLSWGATTHEQYF. The CDR3 nucleotides read TGCGCCAGCAGTTTATCCTGGGGGGCAACTACCCACGAGCAGTACTTC.

This clonotype was counted many times. J is TRBJ2-1 and V is TRBV20-1; 10 nucleotides match TRBD2. Trimming at V came to 5 bases and at J to 9 bases, leaving 10 bases not matched to a gene. CDR1 is DFQATT, CDR2 SNEGSKA, per germline (reference sequence). This CDR3 has 14 residues. In DNA, the CDR3 is TGCAGTGCTGCCGGGACTAGCGAGAAGGGTGAGCAGTTCTTC. Amino acids: CSAAGTSEKGEQFF.

In the case of this clonotype: A much larger clone sits a single nucleotide away, making a read error possible. This CDR3 fails to terminate in the conserved phenylalanine or tryptophan, so it likely reflects a read error. This chain connects TRBV9 to TRBJ2-1, with D possibly being TRBD2 (6 bases). This CDR3 has 14 residues. Germline V gene data show CDR1 as SGDLS and CDR2 as YYNGEE. The V and J ends lost 0 bases and 3 bases respectively, with 7 bases between them. The CDR3: CASSVETSYNEQFS. CDR3 sequence (DNA): TGTGCCAGCAGCGTAGAGACTAGCTACAATGAGCAGTTCTCC.

The V call is TRBV20-1, the J call TRBJ1-3, with a possible D match to TRBD1 (6 bases). The CDR3 spans 16 residues. Germline V gene data show CDR1 as DFQATT and CDR2 as SNEGSKA (reference sequence). The V gene lost 5 bases and the J gene lost 0 bases, with 17 bases spanning the gap. In DNA form, the CDR3 reads TGCAGTGCTTCCTCCGGGACACCGGACTCTGGAAACACCATATATTTT. Amino acids: CSASSGTPDSGNTIYF.

The chain has TRBV5-1 and TRBJ2-5; D unresolved. The V and J ends lost 0 bases and 1 base respectively, with 10 bases between them. The germline gives CDR1 SGHRS, CDR2 YFSETQ. CDR3 length equals 15 residues. The CDR3 spells CASSLEPGLQETQYF. DNA of the CDR3: TGCGCCAGCAGCTTGGAGCCTGGGCTCCAAGAGACCCAGTACTTC.

A remark on this clonotype: It is likely a read error, because the conserved phenylalanine at the end of the CDR3 is missing. V usage is TRBV11-1 and J usage is TRBJ1-2; the D is unclear. Trimming shortened V by 1 base and J by 4 bases, and 7 bases separated the two germline ends. This CDR3 has 13 residues. Germline assignment: CDR1 SGHAT and CDR2 FQDESV (reference sequence). CDR3 loop: CASSLVHSYGYTL. CDR3 bases: TGTGCCAGCAGCTTAGTGCATTCCTATGGCTACACCCTC.

This clonotype was counted a few times. V usage is TRBV19 and J usage is TRBJ2-1; D unresolved. CDR3 length: 15 amino acids. CDR1 is LNHDA and CDR2 is SQIVND in the germline V gene (reference sequence). With 7 bases removed from V and 0 bases from J, the gap between germline ends came to 13 bases. CDR3 sequence reads: CASNYRTGSYNEQFF. The CDR3 nucleotides are TGTGCCAGTAATTACCGGACGGGCTCCTACAATGAGCAGTTCTTC.

This clonotype was observed many times. This chain joins TRBV20-1 and TRBJ2-5, with D perhaps matching TRBD1 (5 bases). From germline, CDR1 is DFQATT and CDR2 SNEGSKA (reference sequence). The CDR3 extends over 14 amino acids. Trimming stripped 1 base from V and 2 bases from J, with 11 bases between. The CDR3 here is CSARGSTAQETQYF. The CDR3 DNA follows: TGCAGTGCTAGAGGGTCGACAGCACAAGAGACCCAGTACTTC.

This clonotype occurred many times. The chain joins TRBV12-3 or TRBV12-4 to TRBJ2-1; D is unclear. The CDR3 extends over 13 amino acids. V was clipped by 6 bases and J by 8 bases, with 14 bases between them. The CDR3, as DNA: TGTGCCAGCAGATCAAACACCCAGGATGAGCAGTTCTTC. Translation gives CASRSNTQDEQFF.

Many counts were recorded for this clonotype. The V and J genes are TRBV10-3 and TRBJ2-7; 8 bases map to TRBD1. V lost 7 bases, J lost 6 bases, and 11 bases stayed unmatched. This CDR3 has 14 amino acids. CDR1 ENHRY and CDR2 SYGVKD come from the germline V gene. Here the CDR3 DNA reads TGTGCCATCACCACGGGACAGGCCGCCGCCGAGCAGTACTTC. This encodes CAITTGQAAAEQYF.

The chain carries TRBV24-1 and TRBJ2-2; a weak D match, TRBD2 (6 bases). V was trimmed by 10 bases and J by 2 bases, leaving 13 bases between them. CDR1 KGHDR and CDR2 SFDVKD come from the germline V gene. There are 14 residues in the CDR3. The chain's CDR3 is CATRGTYNTGELFF. CDR3 bases: TGTGCCACTCGCGGGACTTATAACACCGGGGAGCTGTTTTTT.

This clonotype was picked up many times. V is TRBV30 and J is TRBJ2-5, with 11 bases identical to TRBD2. CDR1 and CDR2 (germline): GTSNPN, SVGIG (reference sequence). V lost 6 bases to trimming and J lost 1 base; unmatched junction nucleotides: 1. This CDR3 comprises 13 residues. CDR3 sequence reads: CACGTSGQETQYF. The CDR3 coding sequence is TGTGCCTGCGGGACTAGCGGCCAAGAGACCCAGTACTTC.

This clonotype was seen a single time. This sequence joins TRBV6-7 and TRBJ2-7; the match to TRBD2 covers 8 bases. TRBV6-7 is recorded as an ORF, its role being uncertain. V lost 6 bases, J lost 1 base, and 17 bases stayed unmatched. The CDR3 has 18 residues. The CDR3 DNA follows: TGTGCCAGCAGCCCCCAGGGGCGGGAGGTGCTTCCTTCCTACGAGCAGTACTTC. Protein: CASSPQGREVLPSYEQYF.